The following is a TCR beta chain sequence with its context. As yet, its antigen is unknown. With 60 Vbeta and 13 Jbeta primers, the PCR was carried out. Sequencing was performed with immunoSEQ multiplex PCR; in TCRdb, only in-frame clones are kept and a portion is missing. The sample lists roughly 240,000 clones, over 75% occurring once. This CDR3 contains 14 residues. V dropped 0 bases and J dropped 5; count of bases not matched to a gene: 1. The V gene's germline CDR1 is SGHRS and CDR2 YFSETQ. This sample was included in a study of cytomegalovirus exposure and HLA in healthy donors. Across the study: Among the 398 genotyped donors, about 81% were placed in the Caucasian-associated ancestry cluster.

Overall study results and limits: Researchers reported that three CMV-associated chains were confirmed in vitro as CMV antigen-specific. A list of 150 to 200 TCR beta chains associated with cytomegalovirus was given. Accurate HLA-A and HLA-B prediction from TCR beta sequences was reported for most subjects.

This clonotype originated in a boy aged 5-17 years in good health and CMV-seronegative. Sequenced: PBMCs. The chain joins TRBV5-1 to TRBJ1-4; 7 nucleotides agree with TRBD1. The CDR3 protein is CASSLGDRNEKLFF. DNA for the CDR3: TGCGCCAGCAGCTTGGGGGACAGAAATGAAAAACTGTTTTTT.